The T cell receptor (beta chain) described here comes from a study of T cells in Graves' hyperthyroidism and ophthalmopathy. Authors of the study amplified TCR beta CDR3 regions from RNA transcripts. HTBI primers were employed in a first-round RT-PCR of the TCR CDR3. From the multiplex PCR reads, TCRdb called clonotypes with MiXCR, one entry per CDR3 protein. In the table there are some 770,000 distinct CDR3 sequences, about 15% of which are singletons. The V segment lost 0 bases and the J segment 4 bases; nucleotides outside the gene matches: 5. CDR3 length: 16 residues. Germline V gives CDR1 DFQATT, CDR2 SNEGSKA (reference sequence).

The J gene is TRBJ1-5, the V gene TRBV20-1; 11 bases agree with TRBD1. The material sequenced was blood. This TCR derives from a man between 18 and 29 years old with Graves' hyperthyroidism. The CDR3 protein is CSAREGTGGWNQPQHF. CDR3 bases: TGCAGTGCTAGAGAGGGGACAGGGGGATGGAATCAGCCCCAGCATTTT.